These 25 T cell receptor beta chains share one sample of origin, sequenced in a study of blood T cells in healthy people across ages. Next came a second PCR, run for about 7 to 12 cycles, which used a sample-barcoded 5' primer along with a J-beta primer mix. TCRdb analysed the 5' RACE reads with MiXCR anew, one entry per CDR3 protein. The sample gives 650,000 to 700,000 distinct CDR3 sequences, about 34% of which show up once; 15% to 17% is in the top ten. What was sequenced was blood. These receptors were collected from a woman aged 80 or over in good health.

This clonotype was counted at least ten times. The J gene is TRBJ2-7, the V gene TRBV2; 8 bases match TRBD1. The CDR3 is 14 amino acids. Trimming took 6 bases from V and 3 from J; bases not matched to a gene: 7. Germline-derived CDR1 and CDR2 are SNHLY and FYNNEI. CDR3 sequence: CASRPDRDYYEQYF. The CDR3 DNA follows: TGTGCCAGCAGGCCGGACAGGGATTACTACGAGCAGTACTTC.

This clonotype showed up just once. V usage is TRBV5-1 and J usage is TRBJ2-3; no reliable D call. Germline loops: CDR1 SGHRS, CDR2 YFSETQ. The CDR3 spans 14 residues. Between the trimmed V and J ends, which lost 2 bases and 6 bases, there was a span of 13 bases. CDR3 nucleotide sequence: TGCGCCAGCAGCTTAGGGCCACCTGGGGATACGCAGTATTTT. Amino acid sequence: CASSLGPPGDTQYF.

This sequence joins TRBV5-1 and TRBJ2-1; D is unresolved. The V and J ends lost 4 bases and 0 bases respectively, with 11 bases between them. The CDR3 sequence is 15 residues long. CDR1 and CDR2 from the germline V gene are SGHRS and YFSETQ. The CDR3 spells CASSPMASSYNEQFF. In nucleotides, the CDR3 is TGCGCCAGCAGCCCCATGGCCAGCTCCTACAATGAGCAGTTCTTC.

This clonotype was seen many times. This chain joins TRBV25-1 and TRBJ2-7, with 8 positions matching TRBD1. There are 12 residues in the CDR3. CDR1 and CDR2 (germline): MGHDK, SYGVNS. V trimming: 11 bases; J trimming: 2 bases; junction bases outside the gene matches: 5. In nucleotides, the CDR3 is TGTGCCCCCAAACAGGGGGCCTACGAGCAGTACTTC. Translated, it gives CAPKQGAYEQYF.

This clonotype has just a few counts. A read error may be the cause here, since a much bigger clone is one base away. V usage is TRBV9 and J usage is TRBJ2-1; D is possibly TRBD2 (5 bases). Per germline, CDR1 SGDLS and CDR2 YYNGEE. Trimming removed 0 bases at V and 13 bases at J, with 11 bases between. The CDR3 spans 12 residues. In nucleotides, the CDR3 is TGTGCCAGCAGCGTAGACGGGGAGACCCAGTTCTTC. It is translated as CASSVDGETQFF.

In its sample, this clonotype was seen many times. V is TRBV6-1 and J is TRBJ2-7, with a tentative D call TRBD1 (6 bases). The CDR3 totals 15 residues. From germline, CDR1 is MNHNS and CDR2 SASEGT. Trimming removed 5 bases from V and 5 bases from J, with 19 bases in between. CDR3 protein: CASSSGWGRGHEQYF. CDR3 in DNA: TGTGCCAGCAGTTCCGGCTGGGGCAGGGGCCACGAGCAGTACTTC.

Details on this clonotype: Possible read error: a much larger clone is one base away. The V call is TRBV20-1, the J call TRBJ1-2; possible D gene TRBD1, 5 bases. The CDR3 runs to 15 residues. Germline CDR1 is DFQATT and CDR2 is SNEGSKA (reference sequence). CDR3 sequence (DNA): TGCAATGCTAGACGCACGGGGGGGGATGGCTATGGCTACACCTTC. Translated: CNARRTGGDGYGYTF.

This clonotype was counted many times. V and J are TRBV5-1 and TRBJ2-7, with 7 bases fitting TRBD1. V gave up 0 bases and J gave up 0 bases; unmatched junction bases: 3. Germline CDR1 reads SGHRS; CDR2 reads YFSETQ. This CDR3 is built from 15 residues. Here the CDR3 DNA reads TGCGCCAGCAGCTTGGGGGGGACAGACTCCTACGAGCAGTACTTC. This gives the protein CASSLGGTDSYEQYF.

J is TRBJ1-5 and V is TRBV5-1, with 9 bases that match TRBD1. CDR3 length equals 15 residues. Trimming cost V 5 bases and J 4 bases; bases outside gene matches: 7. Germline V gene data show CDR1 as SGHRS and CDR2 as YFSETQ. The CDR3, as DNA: TGCGCCAGCAGACCGGGACAGGGCTTAAATCAGCCCCAGCATTTT. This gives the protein CASRPGQGLNQPQHF.

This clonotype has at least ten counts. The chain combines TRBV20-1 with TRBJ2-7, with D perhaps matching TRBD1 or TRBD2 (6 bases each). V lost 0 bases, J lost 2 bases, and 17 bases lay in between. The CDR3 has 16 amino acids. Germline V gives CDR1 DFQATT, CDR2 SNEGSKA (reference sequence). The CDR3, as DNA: TGCAGTGCTAGAGATCAGGGGACTTTCAGACCCTACGAGCAGTACTTC. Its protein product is CSARDQGTFRPYEQYF.

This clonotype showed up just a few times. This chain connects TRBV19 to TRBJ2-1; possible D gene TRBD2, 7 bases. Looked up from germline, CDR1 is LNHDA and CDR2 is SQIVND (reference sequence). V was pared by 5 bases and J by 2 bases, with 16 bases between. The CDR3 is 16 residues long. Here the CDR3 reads CASSPRGGGAYNEQFF. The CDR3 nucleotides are TGTGCCAGTAGTCCCCGAGGCGGGGGCGCCTACAATGAGCAGTTCTTC.

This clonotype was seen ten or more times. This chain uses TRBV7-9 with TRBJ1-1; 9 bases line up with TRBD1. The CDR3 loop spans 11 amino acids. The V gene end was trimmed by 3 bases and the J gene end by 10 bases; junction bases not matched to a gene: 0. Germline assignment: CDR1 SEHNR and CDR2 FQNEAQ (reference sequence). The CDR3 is CASSLGQGAFF. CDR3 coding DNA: TGTGCCAGCAGCTTGGGACAGGGAGCTTTCTTT. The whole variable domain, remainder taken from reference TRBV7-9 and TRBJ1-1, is DTGVSQNPRHKITKRGQNVTFRCDPISEHNRLYWYRQTLGQGPEFLTYFQNEAQLEKSRLLSDRFSAERPKGSFSTLEIQRTEQGDSAMYLCASSLGQGAFFGQGTRLTVV.

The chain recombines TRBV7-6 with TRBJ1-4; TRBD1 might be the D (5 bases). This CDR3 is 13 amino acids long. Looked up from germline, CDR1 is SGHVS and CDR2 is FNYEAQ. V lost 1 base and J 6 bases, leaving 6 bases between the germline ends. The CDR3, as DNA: TGTGCCAGCAGCTTAGGGGACTATGAAAAACTGTTTTTT. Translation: CASSLGDYEKLFF.

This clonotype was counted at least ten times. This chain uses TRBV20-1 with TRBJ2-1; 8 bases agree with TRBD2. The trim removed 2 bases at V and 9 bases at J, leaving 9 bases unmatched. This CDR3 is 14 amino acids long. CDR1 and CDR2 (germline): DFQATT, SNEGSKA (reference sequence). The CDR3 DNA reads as TGCAGTGCTAGACACGCCGGGGGGGCCGTTGAGCAGTTCTTC. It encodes CSARHAGGAVEQFF.

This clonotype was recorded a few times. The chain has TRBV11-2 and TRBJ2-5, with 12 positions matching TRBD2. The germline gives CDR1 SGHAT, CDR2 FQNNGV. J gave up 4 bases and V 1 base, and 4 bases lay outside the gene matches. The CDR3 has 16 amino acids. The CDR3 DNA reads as TGTGCCAGCAGCTTAGGGACTAGCGGGGATTCAGAGACCCAGTACTTC. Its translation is CASSLGTSGDSETQYF.

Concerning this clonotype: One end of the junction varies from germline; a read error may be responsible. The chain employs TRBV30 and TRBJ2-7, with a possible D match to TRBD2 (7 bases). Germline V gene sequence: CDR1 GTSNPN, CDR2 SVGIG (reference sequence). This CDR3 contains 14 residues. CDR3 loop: CAWSVKGGFDERYF. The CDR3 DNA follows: TGTGCCTGGAGTGTAAAGGGGGGGTTCGACGAGCGGTACTTC.

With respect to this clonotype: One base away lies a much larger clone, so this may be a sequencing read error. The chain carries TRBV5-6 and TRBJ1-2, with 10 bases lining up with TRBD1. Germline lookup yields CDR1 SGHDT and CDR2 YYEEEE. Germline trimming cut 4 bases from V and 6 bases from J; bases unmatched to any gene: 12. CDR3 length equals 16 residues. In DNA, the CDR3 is TGTGCCAGCAGCAGAAAGGACAGGGGGAAGGGCCATGGCTACACCTTC. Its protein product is CASSRKDRGKGHGYTF.

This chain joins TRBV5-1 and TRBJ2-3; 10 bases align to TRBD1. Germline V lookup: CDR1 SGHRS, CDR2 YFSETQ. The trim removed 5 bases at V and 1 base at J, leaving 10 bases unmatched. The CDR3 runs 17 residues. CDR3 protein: CASRPDRGRGGTDTQYF. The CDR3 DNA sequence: TGCGCCAGCAGACCAGACAGGGGGCGCGGGGGCACAGATACGCAGTATTTT.

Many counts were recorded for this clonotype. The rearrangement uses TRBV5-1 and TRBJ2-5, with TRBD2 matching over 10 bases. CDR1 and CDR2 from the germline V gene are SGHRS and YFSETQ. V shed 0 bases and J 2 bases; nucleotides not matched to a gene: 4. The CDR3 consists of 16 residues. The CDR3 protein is CASSLGRTSGQETQYF. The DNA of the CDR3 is TGCGCCAGCAGCTTGGGTAGGACTAGCGGTCAAGAGACCCAGTACTTC.

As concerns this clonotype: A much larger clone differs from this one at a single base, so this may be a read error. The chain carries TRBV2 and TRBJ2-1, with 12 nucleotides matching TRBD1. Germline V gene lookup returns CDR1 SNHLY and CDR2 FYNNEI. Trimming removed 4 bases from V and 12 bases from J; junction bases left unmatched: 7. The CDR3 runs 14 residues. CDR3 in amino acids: CASSVGGQGAGQFF. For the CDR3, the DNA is TGTGCCAGCAGTGTGGGGGGACAGGGGGCAGGGCAGTTCTTC.

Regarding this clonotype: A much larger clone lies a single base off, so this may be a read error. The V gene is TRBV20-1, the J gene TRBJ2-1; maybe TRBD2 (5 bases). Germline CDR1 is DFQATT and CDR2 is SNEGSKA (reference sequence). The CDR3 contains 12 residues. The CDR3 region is CRARGLRDEQFF. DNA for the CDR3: TGCAGGGCTAGAGGGCTTCGCGATGAGCAGTTCTTC.

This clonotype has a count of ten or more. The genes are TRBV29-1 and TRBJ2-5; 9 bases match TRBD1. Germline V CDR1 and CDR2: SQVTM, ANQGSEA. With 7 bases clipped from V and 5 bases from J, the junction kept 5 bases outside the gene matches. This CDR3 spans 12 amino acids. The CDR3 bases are TGCAGCGGGGAGACAGGGGGGGAGACCCAGTACTTC. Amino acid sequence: CSGETGGETQYF.

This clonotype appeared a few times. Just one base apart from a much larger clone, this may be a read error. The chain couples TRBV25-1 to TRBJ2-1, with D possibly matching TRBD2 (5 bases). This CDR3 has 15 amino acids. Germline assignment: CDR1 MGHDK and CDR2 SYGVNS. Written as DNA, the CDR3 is TGTGCCGGCAGTGAGGCGCCCCCTCGGGGTAATGAGCAGTTCTTC. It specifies CAGSEAPPRGNEQFF.

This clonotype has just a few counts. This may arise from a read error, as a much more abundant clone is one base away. The CDR3 region has the DNA TGCGCCAGCAGCTGGGGCGTGACTATCAATGAGCAGTTCTTC. It encodes CASSWGVTINEQFF. V and J are TRBV5-1 and TRBJ2-1; D is tentatively TRBD1 or TRBD2 (5 bases each). The CDR3 totals 14 residues. V was cut by 3 bases and J by 6 bases, with 13 bases left in between. Germline CDR1 is SGHRS and CDR2 is YFSETQ.

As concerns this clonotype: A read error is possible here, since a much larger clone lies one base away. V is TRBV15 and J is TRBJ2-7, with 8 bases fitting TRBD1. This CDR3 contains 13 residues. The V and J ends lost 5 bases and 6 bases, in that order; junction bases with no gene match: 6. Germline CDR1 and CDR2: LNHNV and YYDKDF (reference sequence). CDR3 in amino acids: CATSPQGAREQYF. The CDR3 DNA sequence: TGTGCCACCAGCCCCCAGGGGGCACGCGAGCAGTACTTC.